This passage covers 28 T cell receptor beta chains from one sample sequenced in a study of T cell responses to AZD1222 COVID-19 vaccine. Assay: immunoSEQ multiplex PCR; the TCRdb copy retains only in-frame clones and omits some. The sample carries some 150,000 clones, under 95% recorded once. The sample consisted of peripheral blood, taken on day 0 of MenACWY control vaccination. All receptors derive from an adult in good health.

This chain joins TRBV30 and TRBJ1-3; D unresolved. Germline assignment: CDR1 GTSNPN and CDR2 SVGIG (reference sequence). The CDR3 is made up of 11 amino acids. V shed 1 base and J shed 6 bases, with 4 bases lying between them. The CDR3 DNA reads as TGTGCCTGGAGTGCGGAAAACACCATATATTTT. This encodes CAWSAENTIYF.

The chain employs TRBV7-8 and TRBJ2-7, with 9 bases aligning to TRBD2. The CDR3 contains 15 residues. The germline gives CDR1 SGHVS, CDR2 FQNEAQ. J was trimmed by 2 bases and V by 1 base; bases with no gene match: 3. CDR3 nucleotides: TGTGCCAGCAGCTTAGAGCTAGCGGGGACCTACGAGCAGTACTTC. This encodes CASSLELAGTYEQYF.

This chain uses TRBV7-3 with TRBJ2-1, with 7 bases lining up with TRBD2. V was pared by 7 bases and J by 5 bases, with 8 bases of the junction left unmatched. Germline lookup yields CDR1 SGHTA and CDR2 FQGTGA. The CDR3 sequence is 14 residues long. CDR3 protein: CASKRGGSDNEQFF. The DNA for the CDR3 is TGTGCCAGCAAGAGGGGCGGGAGCGACAATGAGCAGTTCTTC.

V usage is TRBV30 and J usage is TRBJ2-7; 7 bases align to TRBD1. With V trimmed by 2 bases and J by 7 bases, 8 bases remained unmatched. Per germline, CDR1 GTSNPN and CDR2 SVGIG (reference sequence). The CDR3 length is 13 residues. The CDR3 loop is CAWSLEGALEQYF. CDR3 nucleotides: TGTGCCTGGAGTCTCGAGGGGGCCCTTGAGCAGTACTTC.

This chain connects TRBV2 to TRBJ1-2; D unresolved. This CDR3 has 13 amino acids. The V end was cut by 0 bases, the J end by 4 bases, with 6 bases between. Germline CDR1 and CDR2: SNHLY and FYNNEI. The CDR3 loop reads CASSEARTYGYTF. DNA of the CDR3: TGTGCCAGCAGTGAAGCGCGGACCTATGGCTACACCTTC.

The chain carries TRBV7-9 and TRBJ2-6; weak D call: TRBD2 (5 bases). Germline V gives CDR1 SEHNR, CDR2 FQNEAQ (reference sequence). The CDR3 covers 16 residues. Deletions cut 3 bases from V and 0 bases from J, with 9 bases between. The CDR3 protein is CASSFLGDSGANVLTF. In DNA, the CDR3 is TGTGCCAGCAGCTTTCTCGGGGACTCTGGGGCCAACGTCCTGACTTTC.

The V call is TRBV19, the J call TRBJ1-2; 7 bases line up with TRBD1. CDR3 length equals 14 residues. Germline V gene sequence: CDR1 LNHDA, CDR2 SQIVND (reference sequence). V shed 3 bases and J 8 bases; nucleotides not matched to a gene: 9. CDR3 in amino acids: CASSIEVDRVGYTF. CDR3 bases: TGTGCCAGTAGTATCGAGGTCGACAGGGTGGGCTACACCTTC.

This clone has just one count. This rearrangement joins TRBV19 to TRBJ1-1; no clear D gene. The CDR3 is made up of 15 amino acids. The V and J ends lost 8 bases and 0 bases respectively, with 16 bases between them. CDR1 LNHDA and CDR2 SQIVND come from the germline V gene (reference sequence). The CDR3 sequence: CASLPHDGLNTEAFF. CDR3 coding DNA: TGTGCCAGTCTCCCGCACGACGGGTTGAACACTGAAGCTTTCTTT.

This clone appeared a single time. This chain uses TRBV5-1 with TRBJ1-4; possible D gene TRBD1, 5 bases. V was clipped by 4 bases and J by 3 bases, with 16 bases between them. The CDR3 sequence is 16 residues long. The germline V gene has CDR1 SGHRS and CDR2 YFSETQ. The CDR3 DNA sequence: TGCGCCAGCAGCCCATCCGGTGGGGGTGCTAATGAAAAACTGTTTTTT. Protein sequence: CASSPSGGGANEKLFF.

There are a few counts of this clone. The chain is built from TRBV19 and TRBJ1-3; D ambiguous. Germline V gene data show CDR1 as LNHDA and CDR2 as SQIVND (reference sequence). This CDR3 spans 14 amino acids. Trimming shortened V by 5 bases and J by 0 bases, and 8 bases separated the two germline ends. CDR3 nucleotides: TGTGCCAGTAGTCGTTGGACCTCTGGAAACACCATATATTTT. Amino acid sequence: CASSRWTSGNTIYF.

V is TRBV7-3 and J is TRBJ2-2; 8 bases line up with TRBD2. Germline CDR1 is SGHTA and CDR2 is FQGTGA. V lost 3 bases, J lost 3 bases, and 6 bases stayed unmatched. The CDR3 extends over 16 amino acids. The CDR3 coding sequence is TGTGCCAGCAGCTTCCTGACTAGCGCCGACACCGGGGAGCTGTTTTTT. Translated, it gives CASSFLTSADTGELFF.

The genes are TRBV5-1 and TRBJ1-1; D might be TRBD1 (6 bases). Per the germline V gene, CDR1 is SGHRS and CDR2 is YFSETQ. There are 15 residues in the CDR3. V dropped 1 base and J dropped 5 bases, with 15 bases sitting between them. Written as DNA, the CDR3 is TGCGCCAGCAGCTTGACAGGTCAAACAGGGACTGAAGCTTTCTTT. As protein: CASSLTGQTGTEAFF.

CDR3 region: CASSLSYNQPQHF. The CDR3 nucleotides are TGTGCCAGTAGTCTCAGTTACAATCAGCCCCAGCATTTT. The chain is built from TRBV19 and TRBJ1-5; no firm D call. Looked up from germline, CDR1 is LNHDA and CDR2 is SQIVND (reference sequence). V lost 5 bases to trimming and J lost 3 bases, with 8 bases between them. The length of the CDR3 is 13 residues.

Only one count was recorded for this clone. The chain uses TRBV7-9 and TRBJ1-4, with 10 bases matching TRBD1. The CDR3 is made up of 16 amino acids. With 10 bases clipped from V and 4 bases from J, the junction kept 12 bases outside the gene matches. CDR1 SEHNR and CDR2 FQNEAQ come from the germline V gene (reference sequence). CDR3 protein: CATRTGGAGLNEKLFF. CDR3 DNA sequence: TGTGCCACCCGGACAGGGGGGGCCGGGCTTAATGAAAAACTGTTTTTT.

The chain links TRBV4-2 to TRBJ2-1, with TRBD1 identical over 7 bases. This CDR3 has 14 amino acids. After removal of 5 bases from V and 8 bases from J, the junction contained 9 bases not matched to a gene. From germline, CDR1 is LGHNA and CDR2 YNFKEQ. The chain's CDR3 is CASSRPGQRDEQFF. CDR3 nucleotide sequence: TGTGCCAGCAGCAGACCGGGACAGAGAGATGAGCAGTTCTTC.

This sequence joins TRBV7-3 and TRBJ1-1; D not resolved. V lost 0 bases, J lost 5 bases, and 13 bases lay in between. The germline V gene has CDR1 SGHTA and CDR2 FQGTGA. This CDR3 is 15 amino acids long. The CDR3 sequence: CASSLTNGGGTEAFF. The CDR3 DNA is TGTGCCAGCAGCTTAACGAATGGAGGAGGGACTGAAGCTTTCTTT.

Remarks on this clone: In the same sample, other DNA sequences code for this CDR3. This chain connects TRBV19 to TRBJ2-2; TRBD1 might be the D (5 bases). The germline V gene has CDR1 LNHDA and CDR2 SQIVND (reference sequence). The length of the CDR3 is 15 residues. V lost 1 base to trimming and J lost 4 bases, with 10 bases between them. The CDR3 sequence is CASSIGGAGTGELFF. The CDR3 DNA sequence: TGTGCCAGTAGTATAGGGGGCGCTGGCACCGGGGAGCTGTTTTTT.

The chain joins TRBV19 to TRBJ1-2; no clear D. The V gene's germline CDR1 is LNHDA and CDR2 SQIVND (reference sequence). Between the trimmed V and J ends, which lost 9 bases and 3 bases, there was a span of 20 bases. The CDR3 sequence is 15 residues long. CDR3 in amino acids: CASLGAEARDYGYTF. The CDR3 DNA reads as TGTGCCAGCTTGGGAGCGGAGGCGCGGGACTATGGCTACACCTTC.

This chain joins TRBV28 and TRBJ2-7; possible D gene TRBD2, 6 bases. Germline CDR1 and CDR2: MDHEN and SYDVKM. Trimming removed 8 bases from V and 0 bases from J, with 14 bases in between. This CDR3 comprises 14 residues. CDR3 protein: CASVNGGTSYEQYF. The CDR3 nucleotides read TGTGCCAGCGTTAACGGGGGAACCTCCTACGAGCAGTACTTC.

The chain joins TRBV12-5 to TRBJ2-1; no definite D call. The CDR3 contains 11 residues. V was shortened by 0 bases and J by 10 bases, with 4 bases between the two germline ends. The V gene's germline CDR1 is LGHNT and CDR2 FRNRAP. The CDR3 loop reads CASGLVLEQFF. The CDR3 nucleotides are TGTGCTAGTGGTTTGGTACTAGAGCAGTTCTTC.

This sequence joins TRBV4-2 and TRBJ2-1, with TRBD1 matching 8 bases. This CDR3 region has 14 residues. The germline CDR1 and CDR2 sequences are LGHNA and YNFKEQ. Germline trimming cut 8 bases from V and 9 bases from J; bases unmatched to any gene: 12. The CDR3 here is CASATEDRVLEQFF. CDR3 coding DNA: TGTGCCAGCGCAACGGAGGACAGGGTTCTTGAGCAGTTCTTC.

Details on this clone: This could be a read error, since a much larger clone is one nucleotide away. Within the sample, other DNA sequences also encode this same CDR3. V is TRBV7-9 and J is TRBJ1-2; D gene ambiguous. Germline loops: CDR1 SEHNR, CDR2 FQNEAQ (reference sequence). V lost 1 base and J lost 1, with 4 bases in between. This CDR3 comprises 13 residues. CDR3 bases: TGTGCCAGCAGCTTAGACAGTAACTATGGCTACACCTTC. Encoded protein: CASSLDSNYGYTF.

The rearrangement uses TRBV28 and TRBJ1-3; 9 bases match TRBD1. Unmatched junction bases numbered 3, after V lost 6 bases and J lost 3 bases. In germline, CDR1 is MDHEN, CDR2 SYDVKM. The CDR3 has 14 residues. The CDR3, as DNA: TGTGCCAGCAGGGGACAGGGCGGTGGAAACACCATATATTTT. Translated, it gives CASRGQGGGNTIYF.

The rearrangement joins TRBV27 to TRBJ2-7; D not resolved. The ends were cut back, 6 bases at V and 2 bases at J, with 17 bases in the middle. The CDR3 has 15 amino acids. The germline V gene has CDR1 MNHEY and CDR2 SMNVEV (reference sequence). CDR3 loop: CASRGGERPPYEQYF. CDR3 DNA: TGTGCCAGCAGAGGCGGAGAGCGACCACCCTACGAGCAGTACTTC.

This clone was detected once. The V call is TRBV10-1, the J call TRBJ1-3; no firm D call. The CDR3 consists of 15 residues. The germline gives CDR1 WNHNN, CDR2 SYGVQD (reference sequence). V lost 0 bases and J 0 bases, leaving 6 bases between the germline ends. This CDR3 is CASSESGSSGNTIYF. The CDR3 nucleotides read TGCGCCAGCAGTGAGTCGGGCAGCTCTGGAAACACCATATATTTT.

This clone was detected once. This sequence joins TRBV5-1 and TRBJ2-1; TRBD1 might be the D (6 bases). Looked up from germline, CDR1 is SGHRS and CDR2 is YFSETQ. The CDR3 extends over 17 amino acids. The V gene lost 0 bases and the J gene lost 4 bases, with 17 bases spanning the gap. The CDR3 sequence is CASSLVPPGQPYNEQFF. CDR3 coding DNA: TGCGCCAGCAGCTTGGTGCCCCCGGGACAACCTTACAATGAGCAGTTCTTC.

The V call is TRBV7-2, the J call TRBJ1-2; D unclear. CDR1 is SGHTA, CDR2 FQGNSA, per germline. V lost 1 base, J lost 5 bases, and 8 bases lay in between. The CDR3 has 13 amino acids. CDR3 protein: CASSLEFVYGYTF. CDR3 coding DNA: TGTGCCAGCAGCTTAGAGTTTGTTTATGGCTACACCTTC.

This sequence joins TRBV18 and TRBJ2-1; the match to TRBD2 covers 10 bases. The length of the CDR3 is 14 residues. V shed 6 bases and J 9 bases; nucleotides not matched to a gene: 8. CDR1 and CDR2 from the germline V gene are KGHSH and LQKENI. CDR3 residues: CASSKGLAFGEQFF. DNA of the CDR3: TGTGCCAGCTCTAAGGGACTAGCGTTCGGTGAGCAGTTCTTC.